The rows below give T cell receptor beta chains drawn from one sample of a study of blood T cell repertoires in COVID-19. Libraries were prepared by immunoSEQ multiplex PCR; TCRdb keeps only in-frame clonotypes and omits some of them. The repertoire consists of around 300,000 clones, with just over 85% occurring once and the leading ten covering approximately 3%. Sequencing was done on a sample of peripheral blood. These receptor sequences come from a woman between 25 and 40 years old with active or convalescent COVID-19. Each CDR3 is given with its conserved first and last residue. The D gene is left open where the match is weak. Size tells how often a clone was seen (once, few, many) or the class of an expanded clone, and some rows leave it out.

TRBV28	TRBJ1-5	NA	few	TGTGCCAGCAGGTCCGGGGGGGCGAATCAGCCCCAGCATTTT	CASRSGGANQPQHF
TRBV19	TRBJ2-1	NA	NA	TGTGCCAGTAGTACGTTAATTTACAATGAGCAGTTCTTC	CASSTLIYNEQFF
TRBV28	TRBJ2-1	TRBD2	NA	TGTGCCAGCAGTCCCGGACTAGCGATCAATGAGCAGTTCTTC	CASSPGLAINEQFF
TRBV2	TRBJ1-3	NA	NA	TGTGCCAGCAGTGAGACGTCCCCGGGGGATGGTGGAAACACCATATATTTT	CASSETSPGDGGNTIYF
TRBV4-1	TRBJ1-1	TRBD1	NA	TGCGCCAGCAGCCAAGATCAGCAGACAGGGATGAACACTGAAGCTTTCTTT	CASSQDQQTGMNTEAFF
TRBV7-9	TRBJ1-2	NA	NA	TGTGCCGCAGGGGCCCTCGCGGGTGGCTACACCTTC	CAAGALAGGYTF
TRBV27	TRBJ1-1	TRBD1	once	TGTGCCAGCAGTCCCCGGACAGGGGTCACTGAAGCTTTCTTT	CASSPRTGVTEAFF
TRBV28	TRBJ1-2	TRBD1	NA	TGTGCCAGCAGCCTACCGGGACAGGAGTTATATGGCTACACCTTC	CASSLPGQELYGYTF
TRBV6-4	TRBJ2-3	NA	NA	TGTGCCAACAGTGACTCCAAGACAGGTGGGCCAGATACGCAGTATTTT	CANSDSKTGGPDTQYF
TRBV16	TRBJ1-6	NA	NA	TGTGCCAGCAGCCAATCTGGAGGGGAGCACTCACCCCTCCACTTT	CASSQSGGEHSPLHF
TRBV19	TRBJ1-2	NA	NA	TGTGCCAGTAGAGGGGTTGGCTACACCTTC	CASRGVGYTF
TRBV29-1	TRBJ2-3	NA	NA	TGCAACGTTCAAGGGGACTCAAATACGCAGTATTTT	CNVQGDSNTQYF
TRBV6-5	TRBJ2-6	NA	NA	TGTGCCAGCAGTCCAGGGCACGGGGCCAACGTCCTGACTTTC	CASSPGHGANVLTF
TRBV6-6	TRBJ2-3	TRBD2	NA	TGTGCCAGCAGTTACGGTGGCGGGGGATCAGATACGCAGTATTTT	CASSYGGGGSDTQYF
TRBV5-4	TRBJ2-3	TRBD2	NA	TGTGCCAGCAGCTTGTCGGCTAGCGGGGGGGGCACAGATACGCAGTATTTT	CASSLSASGGGTDTQYF
TRBV7-2	TRBJ1-5	NA	NA	TGTGCCAGCAGCTTAGATGGGGGAGGGACGGGTGTTCTTCCCCAGCATTTT	CASSLDGGGTGVLPQHF
TRBV3-1/TRBV3-2	TRBJ2-5	TRBD2	few	TGTGCCAGCAGCTCCTCTAGCGGGGGGGCCCGGGAGACCCAGTACTTC	CASSSSSGGARETQYF
TRBV7-6	TRBJ2-1	TRBD2	NA	TGTGCCAGCAGCTTAGGGCGCGGGGGAAATGAGCAGTTCTTC	CASSLGRGGNEQFF
TRBV6-5	TRBJ2-2	NA	once	TGTGCCAGCAGTTACTCGAGTCCTTATCCCGGGGAGCTGTTTTTT	CASSYSSPYPGELFF
TRBV5-1	TRBJ1-4	NA	NA	TGCGCCAGCAGCACTTCCCAGGCGGGTGAAAAACTGTTTTTT	CASSTSQAGEKLFF
TRBV2	TRBJ1-2	NA	few	TGTGCCAGCCATATCCGTAGGGGTGAAGGCTACACCTTC	CASHIRRGEGYTF
TRBV5-4	TRBJ2-1	TRBD2	NA	TGTGCCAGCAGCAGAGGGACTAAGCTGAAGGATGACAATGAGCAGTTCTTC	CASSRGTKLKDDNEQFF
TRBV6-4	TRBJ2-2	NA	NA	TGTGCCAGCAGTGACTCACAAGACACCGGGGAGCTGTTTTTT	CASSDSQDTGELFF
TRBV6-1	TRBJ1-2	NA	once	TGTGCCAGCAGTGAAGCGGGGCGCTATGGCTACACCTTC	CASSEAGRYGYTF
TRBV25-1	TRBJ2-7	NA	few	TGTGCCAGCAGTGGGCCAAGGGGTATAAGCTCCTACGAGCAGTACTTC	CASSGPRGISSYEQYF
TRBV5-4	TRBJ1-1	TRBD1	NA	TGTGCCAGCAGCTTACCCGACAGGGCGGGCGAAGCTTTCTTT	CASSLPDRAGEAFF
TRBV6-2/TRBV6-3	TRBJ2-1	NA	NA	TGTGCCAGCCGCCCCAGGGAATCCTACAATGAGCAGTTCTTC	CASRPRESYNEQFF
TRBV19	TRBJ2-3	NA	NA	TGTGCCAGTAGAGATCCGGGGGGCGTTGTGAACACAGATACGCAGTATTTT	CASRDPGGVVNTDTQYF
TRBV6-6	TRBJ2-5	NA	once	TGTGCCAGCAGTTACGGGCGGGGGCCACAAGAGACCCAGTACTTC	CASSYGRGPQETQYF
TRBV6-4	TRBJ2-5	TRBD1	NA	TGTGCCAGCAGCCGGTCGGACAGGAGGACCCAAGAGACCCAGTACTTC	CASSRSDRRTQETQYF
TRBV5-5	TRBJ2-3	NA	NA	TGTGCCAGCAGCCTTCCACGAGTGGCGCAGTATTTT	CASSLPRVAQYF
TRBV11-2	TRBJ2-5	NA	NA	TGTGCCAGCAGCTTGGGGCTCAGAGAGACCCAGTACTTC	CASSLGLRETQYF
TRBV9	TRBJ2-7	TRBD1	NA	TGTGCCAGCAGCCCCGACGGACAGGGCTTCTACGAGCAGTACTTC	CASSPDGQGFYEQYF
TRBV5-6	TRBJ2-5	TRBD2	NA	TGTGCCAGCAGCAAGGAGGGGCTATTAGCGGGGGAAGAGACCCAGTACTTC	CASSKEGLLAGEETQYF
TRBV5-6	TRBJ2-5	NA	NA	TGTGCCAGCAGCTTGGTCGCGGGAAATCAAGAGACCCAGTACTTC	CASSLVAGNQETQYF
TRBV6-5	TRBJ2-3	TRBD1	once	TGTGCCAGCAGTCGGACAGGGGTCAAGGGAGATACGCAGTATTTT	CASSRTGVKGDTQYF
TRBV3-1/TRBV3-2	TRBJ1-2	TRBD1	NA	TGTGCCAGCAGCTGGGCCGGGACAGGTCTCGGCTATGGCTACACCTTC	CASSWAGTGLGYGYTF
TRBV6-5	TRBJ1-1	TRBD1	NA	TGTGCCAGCACCTTGGACAGGGGGGCTCTAACTGAAGCTTTCTTT	CASTLDRGALTEAFF
TRBV15	TRBJ1-5	NA	NA	TGTGCCACCAGCGGCCGGACAGCCAGGCAGCCCCAGCATTTT	CATSGRTARQPQHF
TRBV5-5	TRBJ2-7	NA	NA	TGTGCCAGCAGCTTGTACAGCTCCTACGAGCAGTACTTC	CASSLYSSYEQYF
TRBV7-2	TRBJ2-3	TRBD2	NA	TGTGCCAGCAGCTTAAATTTCCAGCGGGGAGATACGCAGTATTTT	CASSLNFQRGDTQYF
TRBV7-9	TRBJ2-1	NA	NA	TGTGCCAGCAGCTTAGTTCTCCTAGCCCCAAAATCCAATGAGCAGTTCTTC	CASSLVLLAPKSNEQFF
TRBV7-9	TRBJ1-1	NA	NA	TGTGCCAGCAGCCCAGATGCCAACACTGAAGCTTTCTTT	CASSPDANTEAFF